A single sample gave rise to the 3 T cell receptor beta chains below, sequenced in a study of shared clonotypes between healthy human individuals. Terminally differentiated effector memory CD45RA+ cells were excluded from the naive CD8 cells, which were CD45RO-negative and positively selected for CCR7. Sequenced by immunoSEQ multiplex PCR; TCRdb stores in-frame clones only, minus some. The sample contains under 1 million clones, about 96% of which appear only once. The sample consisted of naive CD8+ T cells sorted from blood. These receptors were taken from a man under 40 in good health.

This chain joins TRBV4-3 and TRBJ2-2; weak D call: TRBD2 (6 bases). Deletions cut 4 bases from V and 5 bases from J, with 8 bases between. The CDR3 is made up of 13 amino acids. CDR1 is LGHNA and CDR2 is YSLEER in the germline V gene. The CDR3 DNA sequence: TGCGCCAGCAGCCCCCGGGGGACCGGGGAGCTGTTTTTT. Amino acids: CASSPRGTGELFF.

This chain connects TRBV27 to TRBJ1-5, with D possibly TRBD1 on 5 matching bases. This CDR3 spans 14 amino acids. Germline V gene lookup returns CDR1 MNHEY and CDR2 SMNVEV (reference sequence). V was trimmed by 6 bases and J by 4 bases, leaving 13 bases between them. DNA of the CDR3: TGTGCCAGCAGCCTAACAGGACCGAATCAGCCCCAGCATTTT. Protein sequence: CASSLTGPNQPQHF.

The CDR3 DNA reads as TGTGCCAGCAGCTTTCGACAGGGAGCAGCTGGCGAGCAGTACTTC. It yields the protein CASSFRQGAAGEQYF. This chain links TRBV7-9 with TRBJ2-7, with 7 bases aligning to TRBD1. The V segment lost 3 bases and the J segment 6 bases; nucleotides outside the gene matches: 11. Germline loops: CDR1 SEHNR, CDR2 FQNEAQ (reference sequence). This CDR3 is 15 amino acids long.